This is a list of T cell receptor beta chains from one sample in a study of blood T cell repertoires in COVID-19. Here immunoSEQ multiplex PCR was the method, and the copy in TCRdb shows in-frame clones only, minus some. The sample yields under 150,000 clones, roughly four fifths seen once. The sample consisted of peripheral blood. These receptors were collected from a human donor in a cohort sampled during active COVID-19. The CDR3 runs from the conserved cysteine through the conserved F or W. Size values are once, few and many counts, or a class for expanded clones, and some rows have none.

V gene,J gene,clone size,CDR3 protein
TRBV27,TRBJ2-1,NA,CASSLQGSPYNEQFF
TRBV30,TRBJ1-6,NA,CAWSVLNGQLNSPLHF
TRBV19,TRBJ1-2,NA,CASSINQGSYGYTF
TRBV6-6,TRBJ2-7,NA,CASNLGGYEQYF
TRBV7-7,TRBJ2-1,NA,CASSLHPAGANSYNEQFF
TRBV6-5,TRBJ2-7,few,CASSPGTGIHEQYF
TRBV6-6,TRBJ2-1,NA,CASSLGLANEQFF
TRBV11-2,TRBJ1-5,many,CASSHVGARQPQHF
TRBV9,TRBJ2-4,once,CASGPAKNIQYF
TRBV3-1/TRBV3-2,TRBJ1-3,NA,CASSQVGGWGRSGNTIYF
TRBV25-1,TRBJ1-1,NA,CASSARGAGTNTEAFF
TRBV29-1,TRBJ1-1,NA,CSVVYRADTEAFF
TRBV4-1,TRBJ2-3,once,CASSQATGGGTDTQYF
TRBV18,TRBJ1-3,NA,CASSPISRTPFSGNTIYF
TRBV5-8,TRBJ2-5,once,CASSRAGGYQETQYF
TRBV4-2,TRBJ2-7,NA,CASSRTGGGVEQYF
TRBV3-1/TRBV3-2,TRBJ2-7,NA,CASSQGSQYEQYF
TRBV5-1,TRBJ1-4,NA,CASSPTPQGAGEKLFF
TRBV10-2,TRBJ1-4,NA,CASSLTGIGEKLFF
TRBV19,TRBJ1-1,NA,CASSIGQNTEAFF
TRBV6-1,TRBJ1-1,NA,CASSELEETEAFF
TRBV1,TRBJ2-3,few,CTSSHSLAGGLGDTQYF
TRBV2,TRBJ1-1,NA,CASSPDWNTEAFF
TRBV3-1/TRBV3-2,TRBJ1-1,NA,CASSQAGVEAFF
TRBV6-5,TRBJ2-2,NA,CASSYRLVSRTGELFF
TRBV15,TRBJ1-2,few,CATSLRTGSGYTF
TRBV18,TRBJ2-3,NA,CASSRDRGADTQYF
TRBV5-4,TRBJ2-7,NA,CASTTGGLADFYEQYF
TRBV10-2,TRBJ1-5,NA,CASTGGNQPQHF
TRBV9,TRBJ2-5,NA,CASSVAGSGGAQETQYF
TRBV14,TRBJ2-1,once,CASSHPSGRGDRYNEQFF
TRBV12-3/TRBV12-4,TRBJ2-3,once,CASSFRRALQYF
TRBV6-5,TRBJ2-7,NA,CASSVTGVEQYF